This TCR beta chain was profiled in a study of tumor and adjacent non-tumor tissue in lung cancer. This clonotype came up a few times. A read error may produce the germline difference seen at one junction end. No cell sorting was done before RNA was extracted from the tissue. The library came from three nested PCR rounds adapted from ARM-PCR protocols. TCRdb analysed the multiplex PCR reads with MiXCR anew, one entry per CDR3 protein. This table has about 76,000 distinct CDR3 sequences, approximately 68% appearing once. The CDR3 is 15 amino acids. Germline CDR1 SGHVS, CDR2 FQNEAQ. This rearrangement joins TRBV7-8 to TRBJ2-6; D might be TRBD1 (5 bases). The source is a woman aged 65 to 85 with non-small cell lung cancer. Sequencing used lung tumor tissue. The CDR3 DNA reads TGTGCCAGCAACCCTACCCTTTCTGGGGCCAACGTACTGACTTTC. This gives the protein CASNPTLSGANVLTF.